This T cell receptor (beta chain) is from a study of blood T cell repertoires in COVID-19. Whole-study context: COVID-19 samples collected from the United States, Italy and Spain covered acute and convalescent phases. The cDNA or gDNA used as material had been derived from T cells, B-cell-depleted T cells, or PBMCs.

Seattle participants joined during active infection and were tracked over time. Original processing notes: Scientists estimated how many nucleated cells there were by amplifying reference gene primers. Profiled with immunoSEQ multiplex PCR; TCRdb holds only in-frame clones, not every one. V and J calls and clone size are those listed in that table; D and trimming were worked out from the DNA. Of some 64,000 clones listed, around 73% are singletons. Sequencing was carried out using peripheral blood. The sequence derives from a man aged 55 to 70 with COVID-19, enrolled during active disease.

The CDR3 region is CASSQATGVYTF. Here the CDR3 DNA reads TGTGCCAGCAGCCAAGCTACAGGAGTCTACACCTTC. The chain recombines TRBV3-1 (or the pseudogene TRBV3-2) with TRBJ1-2; possible D gene TRBD1, 5 bases. The CDR3 covers 12 residues. Germline V gene data show CDR1 as LGHDT and CDR2 as YNNKEL (reference sequence). V was shortened by 1 base and J by 10 bases, with 10 bases between the two germline ends.